One sample yielded the 20 T cell receptor beta chains listed below, sequenced in a study of blood T cells in healthy people across ages. The authors ran a second PCR of roughly 7 to 11 cycles using a sample-barcoded 5' primer and a J-beta primer mix. MiXCR was run by TCRdb on the 5' RACE reads, yielding one entry per CDR3 protein. The sample holds 1,300,000 or so distinct CDR3 sequences, 59% seen once. The material sequenced was blood. These receptors were taken from a man aged 18 to 30 in good health.

The table lists this clonotype with a few counts. The V and J genes are TRBV27 and TRBJ2-6; D is unresolved. Germline V CDR1 and CDR2: MNHEY, SMNVEV (reference sequence). CDR3 length equals 16 residues. V shed 5 bases and J shed 0 bases, with 11 bases lying between them. This CDR3 is CASSNPSSSGANVLTF. CDR3 coding DNA: TGTGCCAGCAGTAACCCGAGCAGCTCTGGGGCCAACGTCCTGACTTTC.

The CDR3 loop reads CSAGVPEGTQYF. The CDR3 region has the DNA TGCAGTGCTGGGGTCCCCGAAGGGACCCAGTACTTC. The chain combines TRBV20-1 with TRBJ2-5, with D unresolved. V was trimmed by 5 bases and J by 7 bases, leaving 14 bases between them. This CDR3 is 12 amino acids long. CDR1 DFQATT and CDR2 SNEGSKA come from the germline V gene (reference sequence).

The chain couples TRBV12-3 or TRBV12-4 to TRBJ2-3; possibly TRBD1 for D (6 bases). The CDR3 spans 15 residues. Trimming took 7 bases from V and 4 from J, leaving 18 bases between them. The DNA for the CDR3 is TGTGCCAGCATCCAGGGGACCCCAAGCGCAGATACGCAGTATTTT. Translated, it gives CASIQGTPSADTQYF.

The V call is TRBV27, the J call TRBJ2-6, with D tentatively TRBD1 (6 bases). The germline CDR1 and CDR2 sequences are MNHEY and SMNVEV (reference sequence). This CDR3 is built from 15 residues. Trimming cost V 6 bases and J 0 bases, with 9 bases left between them. The CDR3 DNA follows: TGTGCCAGCAGAGTAGGGGGCTCTGGGGCCAACGTCCTGACTTTC. This gives the protein CASRVGGSGANVLTF.

The chain links TRBV20-1 to TRBJ2-5; 8 nucleotides match TRBD1. Per the germline V gene, CDR1 is DFQATT and CDR2 is SNEGSKA (reference sequence). The CDR3 has 19 amino acids. Trimming cost V 0 bases and J 2 bases; bases outside gene matches: 17. As DNA, the CDR3 is TGCAGTGCTAGAGATTCGTTAAAAAGAGGACAGGGTCCTCAAGAGACCCAGTACTTC. Its protein is CSARDSLKRGQGPQETQYF.

The chain has TRBV4-2 and TRBJ2-5; 10 bases line up with TRBD2. Germline V gene sequence: CDR1 LGHNA, CDR2 YNFKEQ. CDR3 length: 16 residues. V shed 1 base, J shed 4 bases, and the junction held 6 bases outside the gene matches. CDR3 DNA: TGTGCCAGCAGCCAAGCCCCTAGCGGGGGCACAGAGACCCAGTACTTC. Translation: CASSQAPSGGTETQYF.

This clonotype was seen a handful of times. This chain joins TRBV20-1 and TRBJ2-3, with D unresolved. This CDR3 region has 12 residues. V was cut by 3 bases and J by 4 bases, with 8 bases left in between. Germline CDR1 is DFQATT and CDR2 is SNEGSKA (reference sequence). This chain's CDR3 is CSARSFPDTQYF. The DNA for the CDR3 is TGCAGTGCTAGGAGTTTTCCAGATACGCAGTATTTT.

The chain is built from TRBV20-1 and TRBJ2-1; 7 nucleotides align to TRBD2. V lost 4 bases to trimming and J lost 10 bases; unmatched junction nucleotides: 16. Germline CDR1 DFQATT, CDR2 SNEGSKA (reference sequence). CDR3 size: 15 residues. CDR3 sequence: CSANPLAGAHSEQFF. For the CDR3, the DNA is TGCAGTGCTAACCCCCTGGCGGGAGCGCATTCGGAGCAGTTCTTC.

This chain uses TRBV5-1 with TRBJ2-5, with D perhaps assigned TRBD1 or TRBD2 (6 bases each). The J call may be faulty, since TRBJ2-7 better matches the DNA end. The CDR3 sequence is 14 residues long. CDR1 and CDR2 (germline): SGHRS, YFSETQ. The DNA of the CDR3 is TGCGCCAGCAGTCTCAACAGGGAGGTCTACGAGCAGTACTTC. Its translation: CASSLNREVYEQYF.

This clonotype has a handful of counts. The rearrangement joins TRBV20-1 to TRBJ1-2, with TRBD1 matching over 8 bases. Trimming removed 5 bases from V and 1 base from J; junction bases left unmatched: 9. The CDR3 totals 15 residues. Germline values: CDR1 DFQATT, CDR2 SNEGSKA (reference sequence). Here the CDR3 DNA reads TGCAGTGCTGAGCCCCGACAGGGGCGTAACTATGGCTACACCTTC. Its protein product is CSAEPRQGRNYGYTF.

The chain is built from TRBV24-1 and TRBJ2-1; TRBD2 matches 15 bases. Germline V CDR1 and CDR2: KGHDR, SFDVKD. CDR3 length: 18 residues. The ends lost 4 bases at V and 7 bases at J; junction bases unmatched: 10. The CDR3 reads CATSDPRTSGGAVNEQFF. CDR3 nucleotides: TGTGCCACCAGTGACCCGAGGACTAGCGGGGGGGCTGTTAATGAGCAGTTCTTC.

This clonotype has only one observation. This chain uses TRBV7-2 with TRBJ2-7; 9 nucleotides agree with TRBD2. The CDR3 extends over 17 amino acids. Germline-derived CDR1 and CDR2 are SGHTA and FQGNSA. V lost 0 bases and J lost 2; bases outside the gene matches: 8. The CDR3 reads CASSLASPGLAAYEQYF. The CDR3 region has the DNA TGTGCCAGCAGCTTAGCGTCACCGGGACTAGCAGCCTACGAGCAGTACTTC.

The chain carries TRBV7-2 and TRBJ2-3, with a possible D match to TRBD1 (6 bases). Germline V lookup: CDR1 SGHTA, CDR2 FQGNSA. V was cut by 3 bases and J by 4 bases, with 11 bases left in between. The CDR3 covers 14 residues. CDR3 coding DNA: TGTGCCAGCAGCTTCTCCAGGGGTGCAGATACGCAGTATTTT. Protein product: CASSFSRGADTQYF.

The chain employs TRBV4-2 and TRBJ2-3; TRBD2 matches 12 bases. The CDR3 spans 17 residues. V trimming: 2 bases; J trimming: 2 bases; junction bases outside the gene matches: 5. The V gene's germline CDR1 is LGHNA and CDR2 YNFKEQ. DNA for the CDR3: TGTGCCAGCAGCCAATACACTAGCGGGGGGACCACAGATACGCAGTATTTT. Its protein is CASSQYTSGGTTDTQYF.

This sequence joins TRBV7-2 and TRBJ1-5, with D perhaps TRBD1 (5 bases). Between the trimmed V and J ends, which lost 1 base and 2 bases, there was a span of 9 bases. This CDR3 contains 15 residues. Germline-derived CDR1 and CDR2 are SGHTA and FQGNSA. The CDR3 sequence: CASSLDGAGNQPQHF. Here the CDR3 DNA reads TGTGCCAGCAGCTTAGACGGGGCGGGCAATCAGCCCCAGCATTTT. The variable domain in full, completed from reference TRBV7-2 and TRBJ1-5, reads GAGVSQSPSNKVTEKGKDVELRCDPISGHTALYWYRQSLGQGLEFLIYFQGNSAPDKSGLPSDRFSAERTGGSVSTLTIQRTQQEDSAVYLCASSLDGAGNQPQHFGDGTRLSIL.

This chain connects TRBV29-1 to TRBJ2-2, with a weak D call TRBD1 (5 bases). The V end lost 7 bases, the J end lost 0 bases, and 9 bases lay between the germline ends. This CDR3 is 13 amino acids long. Germline CDR1 is SQVTM and CDR2 is ANQGSEA. The DNA of the CDR3 is TGCAGCGGTGACAGCGCGAACACCGGGGAGCTGTTTTTT. Translated, it gives CSGDSANTGELFF.

The chain has TRBV7-2 and TRBJ2-7; 7 bases agree with TRBD1. CDR1 and CDR2 from the germline V gene are SGHTA and FQGNSA. Trimming took 5 bases from V and 0 from J; bases not matched to a gene: 10. The CDR3 totals 16 residues. CDR3 coding DNA: TGTGCCAGCAGCGTGGCTGGAGGACAGGACTCCTACGAGCAGTACTTC. It translates to CASSVAGGQDSYEQYF.

The V call is TRBV20-1, the J call TRBJ2-1; 16 positions match TRBD2. Germline CDR1 is DFQATT and CDR2 is SNEGSKA (reference sequence). CDR3 length: 17 amino acids. V lost 2 bases and J lost 8; bases outside the gene matches: 9. The CDR3 DNA is TGCAGTGCTAGACATCCCGGGACTAGCGGGAGGGTGGATGAGCAGTTCTTC. It is translated as CSARHPGTSGRVDEQFF.

This clonotype was observed a few times. This chain connects TRBV5-1 to TRBJ2-5; D is ambiguous. The CDR3 sequence is 13 residues long. CDR1 and CDR2 from the germline V gene are SGHRS and YFSETQ. Trimming removed 2 bases at V and 5 bases at J, with 10 bases between. As DNA, the CDR3 is TGCGCCAGCAGCTTTTCCGACGGGGAGACCCAGTACTTC. Translating it yields CASSFSDGETQYF.

The chain recombines TRBV20-1 with TRBJ2-2, with D perhaps TRBD2 (7 bases). The germline V gene encodes CDR1 DFQATT and CDR2 SNEGSKA (reference sequence). Trimming removed 0 bases at V and 6 bases at J, with 20 bases between. The CDR3 runs to 17 residues. The CDR3: CSARDLWGGAEAGELFF. CDR3 DNA sequence: TGCAGTGCTAGAGATCTTTGGGGGGGGGCTGAGGCCGGGGAGCTGTTTTTT.